This is a list of T cell receptor beta chains from one sample in a study of T cells in localized non-small cell lung cancer. Assay: immunoSEQ multiplex PCR; the TCRdb copy retains only in-frame clones and omits some. The profile shows about 41,000 clones, roughly nine tenths of them singletons. Specimen: peripheral blood, collected before any cancer treatment. The receptors originated from a woman between 18 and 50 years old with stage III lung adenocarcinoma. Each CDR3 is given with its conserved first and last residue. Each record gives: V gene, clone size, J gene, D gene, CDR3 DNA, CDR3 protein. The D gene is left open where the match is weak. Rows give clone size only sometimes, using once, few, many, or a class for an expanded clone.

v_call: TRBV7-9; clone_size: few; j_call: TRBJ2-5; d_call: .; cdr3_nt: TGTGCCAGCAGCTTCCCAGGACTCCGTCAAGAGACCCAGTACTTC; cdr3_aa: CASSFPGLRQETQYF
v_call: TRBV6-1; clone_size: .; j_call: TRBJ1-2; d_call: .; cdr3_nt: TGTGCCAGCAGTGAACTACAGGGCACAGTAAACTATGGCTACACCTTC; cdr3_aa: CASSELQGTVNYGYTF
v_call: TRBV18; clone_size: .; j_call: TRBJ1-2; d_call: .; cdr3_nt: TGTGCCAGCTCACCGGACGGGAACTATGGCTACACCTTC; cdr3_aa: CASSPDGNYGYTF
v_call: TRBV5-1; clone_size: .; j_call: TRBJ1-2; d_call: .; cdr3_nt: TGCGCCAGCAGCCAAACAGGGCCCGGGGGTTATGGCTACACCTTC; cdr3_aa: CASSQTGPGGYGYTF
v_call: TRBV7-2; clone_size: .; j_call: TRBJ1-6; d_call: .; cdr3_nt: TGTGCCAGCACCTCGCGGACCGGGAGGGATTCACCCCTCCACTTT; cdr3_aa: CASTSRTGRDSPLHF
v_call: TRBV18; clone_size: few; j_call: TRBJ2-3; d_call: .; cdr3_nt: TGTGCCAGCTCATCATCGGGAGTATATACGCAGTATTTT; cdr3_aa: CASSSSGVYTQYF
v_call: TRBV29-1; clone_size: .; j_call: TRBJ2-7; d_call: .; cdr3_nt: TGCAGCACCCTTGGGGCAGATTCCTACGAGCAGTACTTC; cdr3_aa: CSTLGADSYEQYF
v_call: TRBV6-6; clone_size: .; j_call: TRBJ1-5; d_call: .; cdr3_nt: TGTGCCAGCAGTTACTCGTTTGCTTTGGGTCAGCCCCAGCATTTT; cdr3_aa: CASSYSFALGQPQHF
v_call: TRBV7-9; clone_size: .; j_call: TRBJ2-7; d_call: .; cdr3_nt: TGTGCCAGCAGCACCAGGGGTTACGAGCAGTACTTC; cdr3_aa: CASSTRGYEQYF
v_call: TRBV15; clone_size: .; j_call: TRBJ2-1; d_call: TRBD2; cdr3_nt: TGTGCCACCGCCGAACCTAGCGGGCCGTACAATGAGCAGTTCTTC; cdr3_aa: CATAEPSGPYNEQFF
v_call: TRBV5-1; clone_size: .; j_call: TRBJ2-1; d_call: .; cdr3_nt: TGCGCCAGCAGCTTGGCCAATAGCGGCCATGAGCAGTTCTTC; cdr3_aa: CASSLANSGHEQFF
v_call: TRBV6-1; clone_size: few; j_call: TRBJ1-5; d_call: .; cdr3_nt: TGTGCCACCGCGGCATCGGGCGATCAGCCCCAGCATTTT; cdr3_aa: CATAASGDQPQHF
v_call: TRBV5-1; clone_size: .; j_call: TRBJ1-2; d_call: .; cdr3_nt: TGCGCCAGCAGCCCGACAGATCAGTTGGGGGGCTACACCTTC; cdr3_aa: CASSPTDQLGGYTF
v_call: TRBV30; clone_size: .; j_call: TRBJ1-1; d_call: TRBD1; cdr3_nt: TGTGCCTGGAGGCGACAGGGATTGAACACTGAAGCTTTCTTT; cdr3_aa: CAWRRQGLNTEAFF
v_call: TRBV7-9; clone_size: .; j_call: TRBJ1-4; d_call: .; cdr3_nt: TGTGCCAGCAGCTTACGGCCTTCCGGGGGAGGAAAACTGTTTTTT; cdr3_aa: CASSLRPSGGGKLFF
v_call: TRBV7-9; clone_size: .; j_call: TRBJ1-1; d_call: .; cdr3_nt: TGTGCCAGCAGCCCCTTTGGGGCCGACACTGAAGCTTTCTTT; cdr3_aa: CASSPFGADTEAFF
v_call: TRBV12-5; clone_size: once; j_call: TRBJ1-5; d_call: TRBD1; cdr3_nt: TGTGCTAGTGGTTTGGTACAGGGACAGGGAAATCAGCCCCAGCATTTT; cdr3_aa: CASGLVQGQGNQPQHF
v_call: TRBV5-6; clone_size: few; j_call: TRBJ1-6; d_call: TRBD1; cdr3_nt: TGTGCCAGCACCGCTGGGACAGGGTACTTTCCCCTCCACTTT; cdr3_aa: CASTAGTGYFPLHF
v_call: TRBV4-1; clone_size: .; j_call: TRBJ2-3; d_call: TRBD1; cdr3_nt: TGCGCCAGCAGCCGACAGGGGGCCTTCGCAGATACGCAGTATTTT; cdr3_aa: CASSRQGAFADTQYF
v_call: TRBV9; clone_size: .; j_call: TRBJ2-1; d_call: TRBD2; cdr3_nt: TGTGCCAGCAGCGTAGTGGCGGGGACTATCAATGAGCAGTTCTTC; cdr3_aa: CASSVVAGTINEQFF
v_call: TRBV19; clone_size: few; j_call: TRBJ1-6; d_call: TRBD1; cdr3_nt: TGTGCCAGTACCGCAGACAGGGGCAATTCACCCCTCCACTTT; cdr3_aa: CASTADRGNSPLHF
v_call: TRBV6-5; clone_size: once; j_call: TRBJ1-5; d_call: TRBD1; cdr3_nt: TGTGCCAGCAGCCGAGGACAGGCTAATCAGCCCCAGCATTTT; cdr3_aa: CASSRGQANQPQHF
v_call: TRBV7-2; clone_size: .; j_call: TRBJ2-1; d_call: .; cdr3_nt: TGTGCCAGCAGCTTAGGTCCTTTTACGGATGGGGAGCAGTTCTTC; cdr3_aa: CASSLGPFTDGEQFF
v_call: TRBV6-1; clone_size: once; j_call: TRBJ1-1; d_call: .; cdr3_nt: TGTGCCAGCAGTGAAGCAGGGGGCACTGAAGCTTTCTTT; cdr3_aa: CASSEAGGTEAFF
v_call: TRBV29-1; clone_size: .; j_call: TRBJ1-3; d_call: .; cdr3_nt: TGCAGCGTCAGGGGAGTGGGGGGCTCTGGAAACACCATATATTTT; cdr3_aa: CSVRGVGGSGNTIYF
v_call: TRBV6-5; clone_size: .; j_call: TRBJ1-1; d_call: TRBD1; cdr3_nt: TGTGCCAGCAGTGCGACAGGGAATGTCCACACTGAAGCTTTCTTT; cdr3_aa: CASSATGNVHTEAFF
v_call: TRBV5-1; clone_size: .; j_call: TRBJ1-2; d_call: .; cdr3_nt: TGCGCCAGCAGCACCGCCTGGGGGCGCGGCTACACCTTC; cdr3_aa: CASSTAWGRGYTF
v_call: TRBV6-1; clone_size: .; j_call: TRBJ2-7; d_call: .; cdr3_nt: TGTGCCAGCAGTGGCAGGGGCGCTTCCTACGAGCAGTACTTC; cdr3_aa: CASSGRGASYEQYF
v_call: TRBV6-1; clone_size: .; j_call: TRBJ2-5; d_call: TRBD2; cdr3_nt: TGTGCCAGCAGTGCGGGAGGGGGAACTAGATACCAAGAGACCCAGTACTTC; cdr3_aa: CASSAGGGTRYQETQYF
v_call: TRBV6-1; clone_size: .; j_call: TRBJ1-6; d_call: TRBD1; cdr3_nt: TGTGCCAGCAACGCCGGGACAGGTCTCAATTCACCCCTCCACTTT; cdr3_aa: CASNAGTGLNSPLHF
v_call: TRBV6-1; clone_size: .; j_call: TRBJ2-7; d_call: .; cdr3_nt: TGTGCCAGCAGTGAAGGGAGTGAGCAGTACTTC; cdr3_aa: CASSEGSEQYF
v_call: TRBV6-5; clone_size: .; j_call: TRBJ2-3; d_call: TRBD2; cdr3_nt: TGTGCCAGCAGTTATGCGGGGGGACTAACAGATACGCAGTATTTT; cdr3_aa: CASSYAGGLTDTQYF
v_call: TRBV19; clone_size: medium-sized; j_call: TRBJ1-2; d_call: TRBD1; cdr3_nt: TGTGCCAGTAGCTTCCCGGGACAGGGTGATATCTATGGCTACACCTTC; cdr3_aa: CASSFPGQGDIYGYTF
v_call: TRBV2; clone_size: .; j_call: TRBJ1-6; d_call: .; cdr3_nt: TGTGCCAGCACTGGGTCGAGCTCCTATAATTCACCCCTCCACTTT; cdr3_aa: CASTGSSSYNSPLHF
v_call: TRBV4-2; clone_size: .; j_call: TRBJ2-1; d_call: TRBD2; cdr3_nt: TGTGCCAGCAGCCAAGGGTCTAGCGGGGACAATGAGCAGTTCTTC; cdr3_aa: CASSQGSSGDNEQFF
v_call: TRBV5-1; clone_size: .; j_call: TRBJ2-7; d_call: TRBD2; cdr3_nt: TGCGCCAGCAGCTTGGTAGGTGGGGACTACGACGAGCAGTACTTC; cdr3_aa: CASSLVGGDYDEQYF
v_call: TRBV29-1; clone_size: .; j_call: TRBJ1-1; d_call: .; cdr3_nt: TGCAGCGCTCAGGGTAGCACTGAAGCTTTCTTT; cdr3_aa: CSAQGSTEAFF
v_call: TRBV2; clone_size: .; j_call: TRBJ2-5; d_call: .; cdr3_nt: TGTGCCAGCAGTGACGGAGTCCAAGAGACCCAGTACTTC; cdr3_aa: CASSDGVQETQYF
v_call: TRBV6-1; clone_size: once; j_call: TRBJ1-4; d_call: .; cdr3_nt: TGTGCCAGCAGTGAAGGGCAGGGTGTGGAAAAACTGTTTTTT; cdr3_aa: CASSEGQGVEKLFF
v_call: TRBV27; clone_size: .; j_call: TRBJ1-6; d_call: .; cdr3_nt: TGTGCCAGCAGCCCCCCCGAGTCACCCCTCCACTTT; cdr3_aa: CASSPPESPLHF
v_call: TRBV30; clone_size: once; j_call: TRBJ2-3; d_call: .; cdr3_nt: TGTGCCTGGAGCCCGGGGGGCACAGATACGCAGTATTTT; cdr3_aa: CAWSPGGTDTQYF
v_call: TRBV5-1; clone_size: .; j_call: TRBJ2-3; d_call: TRBD2; cdr3_nt: TGCGCCAGCGCGGGAGCGGGGGGCCCCCGCACAGATACGCAGTATTTT; cdr3_aa: CASAGAGGPRTDTQYF
v_call: TRBV27; clone_size: .; j_call: TRBJ1-5; d_call: .; cdr3_nt: TGTGCCAGCAGTTTATCTCCCCCTTACCGGGAGAGCGGTCAGCCCCAGCATTTT; cdr3_aa: CASSLSPPYRESGQPQHF
v_call: TRBV6-5; clone_size: .; j_call: TRBJ1-1; d_call: .; cdr3_nt: TGTGCCAGCAGTGATTATCAGGTGAACACTGAAGCTTTCTTT; cdr3_aa: CASSDYQVNTEAFF
v_call: TRBV4-1; clone_size: .; j_call: TRBJ2-1; d_call: .; cdr3_nt: TGCGCCAGCAGCCAAGTCGATCTAGTCTCCTACAATGAGCAGTTCTTC; cdr3_aa: CASSQVDLVSYNEQFF
v_call: TRBV25-1; clone_size: .; j_call: TRBJ1-3; d_call: TRBD1; cdr3_nt: TGTGCCAGCAGTGAAGACAGGGGAGGAAACACCATATATTTT; cdr3_aa: CASSEDRGGNTIYF
v_call: TRBV6-5; clone_size: .; j_call: TRBJ1-6; d_call: .; cdr3_nt: TGTGCCAGCCGGAAGGGAGAGCTTAATTCACCCCTCCACTTT; cdr3_aa: CASRKGELNSPLHF
v_call: TRBV6-4; clone_size: .; j_call: TRBJ2-1; d_call: TRBD1; cdr3_nt: TGTGCCAGCAGTTCCGGGACAGGGGGCACTGAGCAGTTCTTC; cdr3_aa: CASSSGTGGTEQFF
v_call: TRBV29-1; clone_size: .; j_call: TRBJ2-2; d_call: .; cdr3_nt: TGCAGCGTTGGGCGGGACCAGAACACCGGGGAGCTGTTTTTT; cdr3_aa: CSVGRDQNTGELFF
v_call: TRBV11-2; clone_size: .; j_call: TRBJ2-2; d_call: TRBD2; cdr3_nt: TGTGCCAGCAGCTTAGGGACTAGCGCCTCCGGGGAGCTGTTTTTT; cdr3_aa: CASSLGTSASGELFF
v_call: TRBV7-9; clone_size: .; j_call: TRBJ2-5; d_call: .; cdr3_nt: TGTGCCAGCAGCTTCGTGGGGGAGACCCAGTACTTC; cdr3_aa: CASSFVGETQYF
v_call: TRBV7-9; clone_size: .; j_call: TRBJ1-1; d_call: .; cdr3_nt: TGTGCCAGCAGCTTCGGGGTGACAGGCTGGAACCCGAACACTGAAGCTTTCTTT; cdr3_aa: CASSFGVTGWNPNTEAFF
v_call: TRBV19; clone_size: once; j_call: TRBJ2-1; d_call: .; cdr3_nt: TGTGCCAGTAGACGACAGCCCAATGAGCAGTTCTTC; cdr3_aa: CASRRQPNEQFF